The 14 T cell receptor beta chains reported below all come from one sample, sequenced in a study of beta chain features in type 1 diabetes (dated by TCRdb to 2016 to 2019). Library preparation used the immunoSEQ multiplex PCR assay. The entire amount of isolated RNA was reverse transcribed using the High Capacity cDNA Reverse Transcription Kit, so the sequenced TCRB transcripts were expressed ones. As stored in TCRdb, this immuneACCESS dataset retains in-frame rearrangements with V and J assigned. A fraction of the clones does not appear; measured against another copy, unresolved V genes explain less than half of the discrepancy, and the remainder lacks a known reason. This sample comprises hundreds of thousands of clones, over 12% of them detected only once. Just under 0.04% of the sample is in the top ten clones. Points the paper makes about the study in general: Type 1 diabetes patients showed a moderate but significant shortening of TCRB CDR3 length in all four CD4+ subsets.

No cognate antigen is known for these TCRs. The material sequenced was naive CD4+ T cells from blood. The meaning of the sample's cell subset or site label: true naive CD4+ T cells. Receptor source: a young man with type 1 diabetes.

This clone was seen a few times. The chain joins TRBV30 to TRBJ1-6, with 9 bases fitting TRBD1. Germline V gene lookup returns CDR1 GTSNPN and CDR2 SVGIG (reference sequence). This CDR3 is 18 amino acids long. Unmatched junction bases numbered 17, after V lost 4 bases and J lost 7 bases. CDR3 protein: CAWTRDRVSPTGNSPLHF. The CDR3 region has the DNA TGTGCCTGGACCCGGGACAGGGTTTCCCCGACGGGGAATTCACCCCTCCACTTT.

The rearrangement links TRBV9 to TRBJ2-7, with a tentative D call TRBD1 (6 bases). CDR1 and CDR2 from the germline V gene are SGDLS and YYNGEE. The CDR3 is 17 amino acids. Trimming left V 4 bases short and J 4 bases short, with 24 bases between. The CDR3 DNA is TGTGCCAGCAGCCGTAGTCGGGACACCACTTTGGGGTACGAGCAGTACTTC. The encoded protein is CASSRSRDTTLGYEQYF. Combining the CDR3 with reference TRBV9 and TRBJ2-7 gives the whole variable domain DSGVTQTPKHLITATGQRVTLRCSPRSGDLSVYWYQQSLDQGLQFLIQYYNGEERAKGNILERFSAQQFPDLHSELNLSSLELGDSALYFCASSRSRDTTLGYEQYFGPGTRLTVT.

The chain employs TRBV28 and TRBJ1-5, with 10 bases lining up with TRBD1. The V gene end was trimmed by 5 bases and the J gene end by 5 bases; junction bases not matched to a gene: 3. Germline loops: CDR1 MDHEN, CDR2 SYDVKM. The CDR3 has 14 amino acids. CDR3 nucleotides: TGTGCCAGCAGTCCCGGGACAGGGGATCAGCCCCAGCATTTT. Translated: CASSPGTGDQPQHF.

V and J are TRBV5-4 and TRBJ2-1, with D perhaps TRBD1 (6 bases). Looked up from germline, CDR1 is SGHNT and CDR2 is YYREEE (reference sequence). V was shortened by 3 bases and J by 0 bases, with 13 bases between the two germline ends. The CDR3 spans 16 residues. The CDR3 DNA is TGTGCCAGCAGCTATCTAGACAGGAGCTCCTACAATGAGCAGTTCTTC. Protein: CASSYLDRSSYNEQFF.

The V and J genes are TRBV2 and TRBJ2-3, with D perhaps TRBD1 or TRBD2 (5 bases each). Between the trimmed V and J ends, which lost 7 bases and 6 bases, there was a span of 20 bases. From germline, CDR1 is SNHLY and CDR2 FYNNEI. The CDR3 runs to 15 residues. The CDR3 nucleotides read TGTGCCAGCAATGGTTATGGGGGAATTGGGGATACGCAGTATTTT. It specifies CASNGYGGIGDTQYF.

This clone was recorded a few times. Other nucleotide sequences in the sample specify the same CDR3. CDR3: CAWSVDSSGANVLTF. The CDR3 DNA follows: TGTGCCTGGAGTGTAGACAGCTCTGGGGCCAACGTCCTGACTTTC. V gene TRBV30 combines with J gene TRBJ2-6; TRBD1 is a possible D gene (5 bases). CDR3 size: 15 residues. Trimming shortened V by 0 bases and J by 0 bases, and 6 bases separated the two germline ends. Germline V gene data show CDR1 as GTSNPN and CDR2 as SVGIG (reference sequence).

The V and J genes are TRBV9 and TRBJ2-3, with 10 bases fitting TRBD2. Germline loops: CDR1 SGDLS, CDR2 YYNGEE. Trimming removed 2 bases from V and 2 bases from J; junction bases left unmatched: 2. CDR3 size: 15 residues. CDR3 sequence: CASSVSGRPTDTQYF. The CDR3 DNA sequence: TGTGCCAGCAGCGTTAGCGGGAGGCCCACAGATACGCAGTATTTT. The variable domain in full, completed from reference TRBV9 and TRBJ2-3, reads DSGVTQTPKHLITATGQRVTLRCSPRSGDLSVYWYQQSLDQGLQFLIQYYNGEERAKGNILERFSAQQFPDLHSELNLSSLELGDSALYFCASSVSGRPTDTQYFGPGTRLTVL.

The chain links TRBV28 to TRBJ2-7; tentative D call: TRBD1 (6 bases). Germline assignment: CDR1 MDHEN and CDR2 SYDVKM. The CDR3 length is 14 residues. V lost 6 bases and J lost 5, with 17 bases in between. CDR3 coding DNA: TGTGCCAGCAGACCCACAGGGTTTGAACACGAGCAGTACTTC. It encodes CASRPTGFEHEQYF.

This sequence joins TRBV5-1 and TRBJ2-7; D is uncertain. CDR3 size: 13 residues. V was cut by 0 bases and J by 3 bases, with 7 bases left in between. CDR1 is SGHRS and CDR2 is YFSETQ in the germline V gene. The CDR3 reads CASSLVRSYEQYF. In DNA form, the CDR3 reads TGCGCCAGCAGCTTGGTCAGAAGCTACGAGCAGTACTTC. The full variable domain, with the rest looked up from reference TRBV5-1 and TRBJ2-7, is KAGVTQTPRYLIKTRGQQVTLSCSPISGHRSVSWYQQTPGQGLQFLFEYFSETQRNKGNFPGRFSGRQFSNSRSEMNVSTLELGDSALYLCASSLVRSYEQYFGPGTRLTVT.

This clone has more than one count but fewer than ten. The chain links TRBV6-6 to TRBJ1-5; D is undetermined. The germline gives CDR1 MNHNY, CDR2 SVGAGI (reference sequence). The CDR3 runs 14 residues. V was clipped by 3 bases and J by 2 bases, with 8 bases between them. The CDR3 region is CASSYAGGNQPQHF. In nucleotides, the CDR3 is TGTGCCAGCAGTTATGCGGGAGGCAATCAGCCCCAGCATTTT.

The rearrangement links TRBV10-3 to TRBJ2-1; D is unresolved. Germline assignment: CDR1 ENHRY and CDR2 SYGVKD. Between the trimmed V and J ends, which lost 0 bases and 9 bases, there was a span of 12 bases. This CDR3 is 14 amino acids long. CDR3 nucleotide sequence: TGTGCCATCAGTGAGTCCTCGGCCGGTGTTGAGCAGTTCTTC. Its translation: CAISESSAGVEQFF.

The rearrangement joins TRBV4-2 to TRBJ1-2, with D unresolved. Germline CDR1 LGHNA, CDR2 YNFKEQ. The CDR3 length is 15 residues. V lost 1 base and J 5 bases, leaving 14 bases between the germline ends. In nucleotides, the CDR3 is TGTGCCAGCAGCCAAGGGGGAGACGCTTTTTATGGCTACACCTTC. This gives the protein CASSQGGDAFYGYTF.

V is TRBV7-6 and J is TRBJ2-1; D uncertain. The CDR3 length is 15 residues. In germline, CDR1 is SGHVS, CDR2 FNYEAQ. The ends were cut back, 5 bases at V and 0 bases at J, with 11 bases in the middle. CDR3 sequence: CASSPLRASYNEQFF. Here the CDR3 DNA reads TGTGCCAGCAGCCCCTTAAGGGCCTCCTACAATGAGCAGTTCTTC.

V is TRBV6-5 and J is TRBJ1-1, with TRBD1 identical over 7 bases. V lost 7 bases, J lost 5 bases, and 13 bases stayed unmatched. Germline lookup yields CDR1 MNHEY and CDR2 SVGAGI. CDR3 size: 15 residues. The CDR3 DNA reads as TGTGCCAGCAAACGAGGAGCAGGGGGGAGGACTGAAGCTTTCTTT. Protein: CASKRGAGGRTEAFF.